This T cell receptor (beta chain) was sequenced for a study of T-cell reconstitution after alpha-beta-depleted transplantation in children. Preparation of the TCRbeta library used unique molecular identifiers. TCRdb re-derived calls from the PCR reads in MiXCR, one entry per CDR3 protein. The sample includes approximately 350,000 distinct CDR3 sequences, under 20% of them seen just once. Germline V gene sequence: CDR1 LGHDT, CDR2 YNNKEL (reference sequence). The trim removed 7 bases at V and 0 bases at J, leaving 6 bases unmatched. The CDR3 spans 15 residues. This clonotype was detected only once. V and J are TRBV3-1 and TRBJ1-1; the match to TRBD1 covers 9 bases. The sample was PBMCs, mostly from graft donor cells, taken 360 days after TCRalphabeta/CD19-depleted stem cell transplant. The TCR sequence derives from a male patient aged 2 to 9 who had a stem cell transplant for acute lymphoblastic leukemia, so the T cells may come from the graft donor. The chain's CDR3 is CASNRQGGMNTEAFF. The CDR3 nucleotides are TGTGCCAGCAACCGACAGGGGGGTATGAACACTGAAGCTTTCTTT. The full variable domain, with the rest looked up from reference TRBV3-1 and TRBJ1-1, is DTAVSQTPKYLVTQMGNDKSIKCEQNLGHDTMYWYKQDSKKFLKIMFSYNNKELIINETVPNRFSPKSPDKAHLNLHINSLELGDSAVYFCASNRQGGMNTEAFFGQGTRLTVV.